What follows are 9 T cell receptor beta chains derived from one specimen sequenced in a study of T cell repertoires in cytomegalovirus infection. TCRdb used MiXCR to reprocess the reads, holding one entry per CDR3 protein. Among around 120,000 distinct CDR3 sequences, approximately 9.2% were seen once, and the ten largest hold 10%. Sequencing used PBMCs. These receptors were collected from a human donor in good health (CMV status not recorded). Some clones in this sample may be carry-over from other donors' samples.

Only a few counts were recorded for this clonotype. V is TRBV7-3 and J is TRBJ2-3; D gene unclear. The CDR3 covers 13 residues. V was trimmed by 1 base and J by 7 bases, leaving 9 bases between them. Germline CDR1 reads SGHTA; CDR2 reads FQGTGA. The CDR3, as DNA: TGTGCCAGCAGCTTAAGCCCGTCTAATACGCAGTATTTT. Protein product: CASSLSPSNTQYF.

A word on this clonotype: This may arise from a read error, as a much more abundant clone is one base away. No conserved phenylalanine or tryptophan is present at the end of the CDR3, so a read error is the likely explanation. V usage is TRBV15 and J usage is TRBJ1-2; no clear D. Trimming pared 0 bases from V and 7 bases from J, leaving 9 bases between. Germline V lookup: CDR1 LNHNV, CDR2 YYDKDF (reference sequence). The CDR3 length is 13 residues. In nucleotides, the CDR3 is TGTGCCACCAGCAGAGATCCGGGGTTTGGCTACACCTTA. Translated: CATSRDPGFGYTL.

There are many counts of this clonotype. The chain combines TRBV28 with TRBJ2-3, with D possibly being TRBD1 or TRBD2 (5 bases each). Trimming removed 5 bases from V and 4 bases from J, with 16 bases in between. Germline CDR1 is MDHEN and CDR2 is SYDVKM. This CDR3 contains 15 residues. CDR3: CASSPPGPGADTQYF. For the CDR3, the DNA is TGTGCCAGCAGTCCCCCGGGACCCGGCGCAGATACGCAGTATTTT. Looking up the rest from reference TRBV28 and TRBJ2-3 gives the full variable domain: DVKVTQSSRYLVKRTGEKVFLECVQDMDHENMFWYRQDPGLGLRLIYFSYDVKMKEKGDIPEGYSVSREKKERFSLILESASTNQTSMYLCASSPPGPGADTQYFGPGTRLTVL.

This clonotype was counted at least ten times. The CDR3 region is CASSRDSLLSPQHF. The CDR3, as DNA: TGTGCCAGCAGTCGAGACAGCCTCTTATCACCCCAGCATTTT. J is TRBJ1-5 and V is TRBV28; D might be TRBD1 (5 bases). The V gene lost 5 bases and the J gene lost 10 bases, with 18 bases spanning the gap. The CDR3 runs 14 residues. From germline, CDR1 is MDHEN and CDR2 SYDVKM.

The table lists this clonotype with many counts. The chain joins TRBV6-5 to TRBJ2-1; D gene uncertain. Germline V lookup: CDR1 MNHEY, CDR2 SVGAGI. The CDR3 sequence is 11 residues long. V was trimmed by 8 bases and J by 4 bases, leaving 6 bases between them. CDR3 coding DNA: TGTGCCAGCTCAAAATACAATGAGCAGTTCTTC. Amino acid sequence: CASSKYNEQFF.

This clonotype was counted at least ten times. The chain combines TRBV19 with TRBJ2-7, with D maybe TRBD2 (6 bases). The germline V and J ends were trimmed by 9 bases and 4 bases, with 19 bases remaining between them. The germline V gene has CDR1 LNHDA and CDR2 SQIVND (reference sequence). The CDR3 contains 14 residues. The CDR3 DNA reads TGTGCCAGCACTCTTTCTGGGACTTCATACGAGCAGTACTTC. It specifies CASTLSGTSYEQYF.

This clonotype came up many times. The chain links TRBV12-3 or TRBV12-4 to TRBJ1-6; 9 bases are a match to TRBD1. V lost 10 bases to trimming and J lost 10 bases; unmatched junction nucleotides: 5. The CDR3 consists of 12 residues. CDR3 sequence (DNA): TGTGCCACTGGGACAGGGAACTCACCCCTCCACTTT. It codes for CATGTGNSPLHF.

This clonotype has at least ten counts. J is TRBJ2-3 and V is TRBV5-1; no reliable D call. Germline assignment: CDR1 SGHRS and CDR2 YFSETQ. The germline V and J ends were trimmed by 2 bases and 4 bases, with 11 bases remaining between them. This CDR3 is built from 14 residues. CDR3 in amino acids: CASSFSSVADTQYF. DNA for the CDR3: TGCGCCAGCAGCTTCTCTTCTGTGGCAGATACGCAGTATTTT.

This clonotype was detected many times. The chain combines TRBV2 with TRBJ1-2; D remains ambiguous. Germline assignment: CDR1 SNHLY and CDR2 FYNNEI. CDR3 length equals 13 residues. The V end lost 7 bases, the J end lost 5 bases, and 14 bases lay between the germline ends. The CDR3 DNA reads TGTGCCAGCACCCCCCAGCGGATTTATGGCTACACCTTC. Translated: CASTPQRIYGYTF.